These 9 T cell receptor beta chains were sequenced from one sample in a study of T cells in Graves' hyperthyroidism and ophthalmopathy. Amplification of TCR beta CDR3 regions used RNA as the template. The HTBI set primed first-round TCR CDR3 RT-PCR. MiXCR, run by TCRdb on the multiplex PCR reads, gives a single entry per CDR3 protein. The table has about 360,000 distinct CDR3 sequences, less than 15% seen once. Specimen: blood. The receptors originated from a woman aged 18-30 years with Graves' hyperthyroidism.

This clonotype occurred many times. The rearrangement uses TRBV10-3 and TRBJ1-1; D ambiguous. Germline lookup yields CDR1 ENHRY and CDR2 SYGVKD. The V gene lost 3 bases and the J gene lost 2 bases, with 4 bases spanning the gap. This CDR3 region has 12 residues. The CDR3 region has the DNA TGTGCCATCAGTGACAGAAACACTGAAGCTTTCTTT. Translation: CAISDRNTEAFF.

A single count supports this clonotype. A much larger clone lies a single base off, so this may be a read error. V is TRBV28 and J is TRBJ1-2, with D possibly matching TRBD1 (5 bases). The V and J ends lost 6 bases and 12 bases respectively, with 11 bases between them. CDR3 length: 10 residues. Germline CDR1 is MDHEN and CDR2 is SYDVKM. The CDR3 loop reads CASSLDSHTF. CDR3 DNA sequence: TGTGCCAGCAGCCTAGACAGTCACACCTTC.

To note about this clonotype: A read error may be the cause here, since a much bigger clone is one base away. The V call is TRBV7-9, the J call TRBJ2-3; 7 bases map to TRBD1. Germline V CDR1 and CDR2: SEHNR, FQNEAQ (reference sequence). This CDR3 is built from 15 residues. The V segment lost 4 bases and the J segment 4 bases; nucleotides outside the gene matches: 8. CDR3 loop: CASSSRQGGADTQYF. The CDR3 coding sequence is TGTGCCAGCAGCTCCCGACAGGGTGGCGCAGATACGCAGTATTTT.

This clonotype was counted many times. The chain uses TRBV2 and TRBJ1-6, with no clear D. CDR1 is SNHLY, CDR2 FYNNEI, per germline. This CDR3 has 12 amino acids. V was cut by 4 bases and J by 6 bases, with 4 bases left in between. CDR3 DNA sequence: TGTGCCAGCAGTGGGGGTAATTCACCCCTCCACTTT. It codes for CASSGGNSPLHF. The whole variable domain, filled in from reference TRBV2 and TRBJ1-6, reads EPEVTQTPSHQVTQMGQEVILRCVPISNHLYFYWYRQILGQKVEFLVSFYNNEISEKSEIFDDQFSVERPDGSNFTLKIRSTKLEDSAMYFCASSGGNSPLHFGNGTRLTVT.

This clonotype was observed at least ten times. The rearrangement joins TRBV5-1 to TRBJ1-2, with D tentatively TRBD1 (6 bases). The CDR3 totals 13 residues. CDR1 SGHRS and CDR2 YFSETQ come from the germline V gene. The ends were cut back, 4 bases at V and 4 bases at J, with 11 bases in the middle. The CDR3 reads CASSHGQSYGYTF. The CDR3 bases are TGCGCCAGCAGCCACGGACAGAGCTATGGCTACACCTTC.

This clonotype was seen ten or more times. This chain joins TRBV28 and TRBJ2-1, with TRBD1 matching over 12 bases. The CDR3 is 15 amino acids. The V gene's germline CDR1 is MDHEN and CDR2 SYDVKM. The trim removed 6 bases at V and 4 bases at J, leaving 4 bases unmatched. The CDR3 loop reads CASRGQGASYNEQFF. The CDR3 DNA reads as TGTGCCAGCAGGGGACAGGGGGCCTCGTACAATGAGCAGTTCTTC.

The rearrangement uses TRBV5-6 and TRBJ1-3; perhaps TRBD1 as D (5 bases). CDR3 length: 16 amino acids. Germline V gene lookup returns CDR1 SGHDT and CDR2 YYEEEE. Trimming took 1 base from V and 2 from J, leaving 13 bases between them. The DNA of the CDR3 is TGTGCCAGCAGCTTGTCGAGCTTGGGGGCTGGAAACACCATATATTTT. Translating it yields CASSLSSLGAGNTIYF. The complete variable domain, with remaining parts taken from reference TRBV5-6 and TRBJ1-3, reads DAGVTQSPTHLIKTRGQQVTLRCSPKSGHDTVSWYQQALGQGPQFIFQYYEEEERQRGNFPDRFSGHQFPNYSSELNVNALLLGDSALYLCASSLSSLGAGNTIYFGEGSWLTVV.

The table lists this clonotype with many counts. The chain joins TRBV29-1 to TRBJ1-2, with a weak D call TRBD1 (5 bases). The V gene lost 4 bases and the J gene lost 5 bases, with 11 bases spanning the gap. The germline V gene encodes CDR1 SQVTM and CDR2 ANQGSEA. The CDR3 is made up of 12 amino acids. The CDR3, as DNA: TGCAGCGTTGTAGGAGGGGAGTATGGCTACACCTTC. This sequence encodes CSVVGGEYGYTF.

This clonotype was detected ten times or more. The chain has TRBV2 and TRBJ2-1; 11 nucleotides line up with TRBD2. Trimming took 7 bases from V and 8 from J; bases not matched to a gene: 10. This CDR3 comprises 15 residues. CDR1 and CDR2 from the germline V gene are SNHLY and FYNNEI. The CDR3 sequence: CASTGTSGTGDEQFF. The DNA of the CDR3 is TGTGCCAGCACCGGGACTAGCGGTACGGGCGATGAGCAGTTCTTC. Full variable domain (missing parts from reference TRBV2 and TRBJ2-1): EPEVTQTPSHQVTQMGQEVILRCVPISNHLYFYWYRQILGQKVEFLVSFYNNEISEKSEIFDDQFSVERPDGSNFTLKIRSTKLEDSAMYFCASTGTSGTGDEQFFGPGTRLTVL.